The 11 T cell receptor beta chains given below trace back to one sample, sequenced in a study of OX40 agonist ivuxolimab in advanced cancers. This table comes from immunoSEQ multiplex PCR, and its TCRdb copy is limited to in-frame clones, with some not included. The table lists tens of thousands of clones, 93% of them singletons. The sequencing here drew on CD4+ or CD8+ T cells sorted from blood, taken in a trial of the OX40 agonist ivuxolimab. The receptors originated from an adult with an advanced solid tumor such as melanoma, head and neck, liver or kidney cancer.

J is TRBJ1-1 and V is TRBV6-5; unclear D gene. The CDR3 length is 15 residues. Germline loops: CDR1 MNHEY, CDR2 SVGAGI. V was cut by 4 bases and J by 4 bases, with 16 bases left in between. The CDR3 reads CASSWTPVGSTEAFF. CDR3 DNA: TGTGCCAGCAGTTGGACGCCTGTGGGGAGCACTGAAGCTTTCTTT.

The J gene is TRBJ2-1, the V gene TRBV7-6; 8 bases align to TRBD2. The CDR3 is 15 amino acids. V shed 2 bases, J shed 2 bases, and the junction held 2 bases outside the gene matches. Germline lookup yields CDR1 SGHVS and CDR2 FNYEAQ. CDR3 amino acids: CASSLSGSTYNEQFF. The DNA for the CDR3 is TGTGCCAGCAGCTTAAGCGGGAGCACCTACAATGAGCAGTTCTTC.

CDR3 nucleotides: TGTGCCAGCAGTGAAACCCCCTACGAGCAGTACTTC. Translated: CASSETPYEQYF. The chain employs TRBV2 and TRBJ2-7; D is ambiguous. CDR1 SNHLY and CDR2 FYNNEI come from the germline V gene. There are 12 residues in the CDR3. Trimming shortened V by 2 bases and J by 2 bases, and 4 bases separated the two germline ends.

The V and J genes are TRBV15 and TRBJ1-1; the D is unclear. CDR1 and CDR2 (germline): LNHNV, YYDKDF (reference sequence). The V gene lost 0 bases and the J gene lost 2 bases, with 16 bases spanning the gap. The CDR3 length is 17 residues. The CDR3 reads CATSRESAWAGNTEAFF. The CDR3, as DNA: TGTGCCACCAGCAGAGAGTCCGCTTGGGCAGGAAACACTGAAGCTTTCTTT.

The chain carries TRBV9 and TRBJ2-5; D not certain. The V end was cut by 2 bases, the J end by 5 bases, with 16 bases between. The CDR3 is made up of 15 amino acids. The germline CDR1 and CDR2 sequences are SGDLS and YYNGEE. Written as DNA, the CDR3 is TGTGCCAGCAGCGTCCTGGTAGGGCGGTTGGAGACCCAGTACTTC. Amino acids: CASSVLVGRLETQYF.

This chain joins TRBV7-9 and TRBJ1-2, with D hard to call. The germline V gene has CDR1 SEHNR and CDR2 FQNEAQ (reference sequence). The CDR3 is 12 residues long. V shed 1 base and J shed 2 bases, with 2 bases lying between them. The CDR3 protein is CASSLENYGYTF. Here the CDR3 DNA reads TGTGCCAGCAGCTTAGAGAACTATGGCTACACCTTC.

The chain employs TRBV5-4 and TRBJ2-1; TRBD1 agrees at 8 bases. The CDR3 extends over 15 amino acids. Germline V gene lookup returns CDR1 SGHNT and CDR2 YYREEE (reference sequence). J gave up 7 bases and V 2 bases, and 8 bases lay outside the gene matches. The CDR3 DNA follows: TGTGCCAGCAGCTTTTCCCAGGGGGCTGGGAATGAGCAGTTCTTC. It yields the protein CASSFSQGAGNEQFF.

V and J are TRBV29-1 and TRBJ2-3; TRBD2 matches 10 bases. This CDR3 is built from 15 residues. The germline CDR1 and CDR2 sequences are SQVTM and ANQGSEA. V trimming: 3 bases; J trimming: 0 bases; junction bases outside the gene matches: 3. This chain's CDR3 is CSVEPSGSSTDTQYF. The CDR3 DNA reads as TGCAGCGTTGAGCCTAGCGGGAGTAGCACAGATACGCAGTATTTT.

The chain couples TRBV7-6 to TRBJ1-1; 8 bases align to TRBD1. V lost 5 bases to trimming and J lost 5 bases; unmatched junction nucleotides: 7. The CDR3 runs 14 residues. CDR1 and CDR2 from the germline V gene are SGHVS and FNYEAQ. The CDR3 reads CASSPTGVGTEAFF. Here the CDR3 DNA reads TGTGCCAGCAGCCCGACAGGGGTTGGGACTGAAGCTTTCTTT.

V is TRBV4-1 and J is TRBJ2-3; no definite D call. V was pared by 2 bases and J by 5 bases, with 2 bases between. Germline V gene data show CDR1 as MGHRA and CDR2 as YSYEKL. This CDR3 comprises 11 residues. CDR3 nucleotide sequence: TGCGCCAGCAGCCAATTAGATACGCAGTATTTT. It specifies CASSQLDTQYF.

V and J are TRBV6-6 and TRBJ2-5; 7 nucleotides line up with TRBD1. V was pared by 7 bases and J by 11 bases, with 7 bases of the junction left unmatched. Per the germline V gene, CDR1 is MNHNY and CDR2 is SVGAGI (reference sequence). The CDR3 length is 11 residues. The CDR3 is CASNRDSTQYF. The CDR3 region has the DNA TGTGCCAGCAACCGGGACAGTACACAGTACTTC.